The rows below give T cell receptor beta chains drawn from one sample of a study of cytotoxic CD8 clonotypes in ibrutinib-treated CLL. Clones were read by immunoSEQ multiplex PCR, and TCRdb kept only the in-frame ones, dropping some. The sample lists about 130,000 clones; 80% to 90% were seen once. This specimen was PBMCs, taken after 24 months of ibrutinib treatment. The receptors were gathered from a human donor with chronic lymphocytic leukemia. Both conserved end residues are part of each CDR3. Each record gives: V gene, J gene, clone size, D gene, CDR3 protein, CDR3 DNA. A D gene is named only where the DNA matches it firmly. Clone size, where shown, is once, few, many, or a class for clones that have expanded.

TRBV5-4	TRBJ2-3	.	TRBD2	CASSLAGVAGDTQYF	TGTGCCAGCAGCTTGGCCGGGGTAGCGGGAGATACGCAGTATTTT
TRBV9	TRBJ1-3	.	.	CASSDARRSRNGNTIYF	TGTGCCAGCAGCGACGCCCGACGATCAAGGAATGGAAACACCATATATTTT
TRBV2	TRBJ1-5	.	.	CASSGGGKANQPQHF	TGTGCCAGCAGTGGGGGGGGTAAGGCCAATCAGCCCCAGCATTTT
TRBV11-1	TRBJ1-1	.	.	CASSSNRDEAFF	TGTGCCAGCAGCTCGAACAGGGATGAAGCTTTCTTT
TRBV11-2	TRBJ2-4	.	TRBD2	CASSFPGTSGGADIQYF	TGTGCCAGCAGCTTTCCTGGGACTAGCGGGGGGGCGGACATTCAGTACTTC
TRBV5-1	TRBJ2-5	.	.	CASSLLGSPGETQYF	TGCGCCAGCAGCTTGTTAGGCTCTCCGGGGGAGACCCAGTACTTC
TRBV28	TRBJ2-7	.	TRBD2	CASSLYLAGYSYEQYF	TGTGCCAGCAGTTTATACCTAGCGGGGTACTCCTACGAGCAGTACTTC
TRBV4-3	TRBJ2-5	.	.	CASSQGRGGETQYF	TGCGCCAGCAGCCAAGGCAGGGGGGGGGAGACCCAGTACTTC
TRBV6-1	TRBJ2-1	.	.	CASSVQRGSPDGEQFF	TGTGCCAGCAGTGTGCAAAGGGGTTCCCCGGATGGTGAGCAGTTCTTC
TRBV28	TRBJ2-3	few	TRBD2	CASSGLVKDTQYF	TGTGCCAGCAGCGGACTAGTCAAAGATACGCAGTATTTT
TRBV29-1	TRBJ2-5	.	TRBD2	CSGSGTSGGGETQYF	TGCAGCGGCTCCGGGACTAGCGGGGGAGGAGAGACCCAGTACTTC
TRBV11-2	TRBJ2-5	.	.	CASSLKRTPQETQYF	TGTGCCAGCAGCCTCAAGAGGACACCCCAAGAGACCCAGTACTTC
TRBV27	TRBJ1-5	once	.	CASSNSGGRNQPQHF	TGTGCCAGCAGTAACTCCGGGGGAAGAAATCAGCCCCAGCATTTT
TRBV7-2	TRBJ1-1	few	.	CASSLGMWDTEAFF	TGTGCCAGCAGCTTAGGAATGTGGGACACTGAAGCTTTCTTT
TRBV30	TRBJ1-1	.	.	CAWSGVTGLRTEAFF	TGTGCCTGGAGTGGGGTTACAGGGCTCCGAACTGAAGCTTTCTTT
TRBV14	TRBJ1-2	once	.	CASSRGVGLVDYGYTF	TGTGCCAGCAGCCGCGGGGTGGGGCTCGTCGACTATGGCTACACCTTC
TRBV6-5	TRBJ2-5	.	TRBD2	CASSYVGLAQETQYF	TGTGCCAGCAGTTACGTTGGACTAGCGCAAGAGACCCAGTACTTC
TRBV4-1	TRBJ2-1	.	.	CASSHPVRRVNEQFF	TGCGCCAGCAGCCATCCCGTAAGGAGGGTGAATGAGCAGTTCTTC
TRBV9	TRBJ2-4	few	.	CASSVYPKNIQYF	TGTGCCAGCAGCGTATACCCCAAAAACATTCAGTACTTC
TRBV4-2	TRBJ2-2	.	.	CASSQVAKDGELFF	TGTGCCAGCAGCCAAGTGGCCAAAGACGGGGAGCTGTTTTTT
TRBV7-8	TRBJ1-2	few	.	CASSLSRTDIYGYTF	TGTGCCAGCAGCTTATCCAGGACAGACATCTATGGCTACACCTTC
TRBV5-4	TRBJ1-4	.	.	CASSPGTRNEKLFF	TGTGCCAGCAGCCCCGGGACTAGAAACGAAAAACTGTTTTTT
TRBV7-2	TRBJ2-1	few	TRBD2	CASSLNVAGGFFF	TGTGCCAGCAGCTTAAACGTAGCGGGGGGTTTCTTCTTC
TRBV2	TRBJ1-1	.	.	CASSGVGQGAFF	TGTGCCAGCAGTGGGGTTGGGCAGGGTGCTTTCTTT
TRBV5-1	TRBJ2-3	.	TRBD2	CASSRLAAHTDTQYF	TGCGCCAGCAGCCGACTAGCGGCACACACAGATACGCAGTATTTT
TRBV7-2	TRBJ1-2	once	TRBD1	CASSLDRGRGYTF	TGTGCCAGCAGCTTAGACAGGGGGCGGGGCTACACCTTC
TRBV5-6	TRBJ2-2	.	.	CASSLRSNTGELFF	TGTGCCAGCAGCTTGAGAAGCAACACCGGGGAGCTGTTTTTT
TRBV7-9	TRBJ2-1	.	TRBD2	CASSPPGLARGNEQFF	TGTGCCAGCAGCCCACCGGGACTAGCTAGGGGAAATGAGCAGTTCTTC
TRBV7-2	TRBJ2-1	.	TRBD1	CASSLAGQGQVGVHNEQFF	TGTGCCAGCAGCTTAGCGGGACAGGGCCAAGTGGGTGTTCACAATGAGCAGTTCTTC
TRBV30	TRBJ2-2	.	.	CACRTGRAGELFF	TGTGCCTGCCGGACAGGGAGGGCCGGGGAGCTGTTTTTT
TRBV18	TRBJ2-7	.	.	CASSPQDSTFYEQYF	TGTGCCAGCTCACCTCAGGACAGTACCTTCTACGAGCAGTACTTC
TRBV28	TRBJ2-7	.	.	CASSLLGGLTYEQYF	TGTGCCAGCAGTTTATTAGGAGGACTGACATACGAGCAGTACTTC
TRBV29-1	TRBJ2-3	.	.	CSAKDRTYSTDTQYF	TGCAGCGCTAAAGACAGGACGTATAGCACAGATACGCAGTATTTT
TRBV5-4	TRBJ2-5	.	.	CASSLGTRQETQYF	TGTGCCAGCAGCTTGGGTACCCGGCAAGAGACCCAGTACTTC
TRBV6-1	TRBJ1-2	.	.	CASSERGGYGYTF	TGTGCCAGCAGTGAACGGGGAGGCTATGGCTACACCTTC
TRBV14	TRBJ1-1	.	.	CASSEHRVTEAFF	TGTGCCAGCAGCGAACACAGGGTCACTGAAGCTTTCTTT
TRBV28	TRBJ2-7	.	.	CASSLFRTNTEQYF	TGTGCCAGCAGTTTATTCAGGACAAATACTGAGCAGTACTTC
TRBV28	TRBJ2-2	.	.	CASSLSTIQRELFF	TGTGCCAGCAGTTTGAGTACAATTCAGCGGGAGCTGTTTTTT
TRBV28	TRBJ1-4	few	.	CASTRRGSNEKLFF	TGTGCCAGCACTCGCCGTGGTTCTAATGAAAAACTGTTTTTT
TRBV5-4	TRBJ1-1	.	.	CASSLFGGRFPGTEAFF	TGTGCCAGCAGCCTCTTCGGGGGGCGCTTTCCGGGCACTGAAGCTTTCTTT
TRBV2	TRBJ2-7	once	.	CASSEQGSYEQYF	TGTGCCAGCAGTGAGCAGGGGTCCTACGAGCAGTACTTC